The 7 T cell receptor beta chains presented below share a single source sample, sequenced in a study of T cell clonotyping in hematopoietic cell transplantation. Produced via immunoSEQ multiplex PCR; TCRdb's table is partial and in-frame only. The sample includes some 5,900 clones, about 78% of them seen just once. The source was peripheral blood mononuclear cells, collected 180 days after allogeneic stem cell transplant. The receptor set was obtained from a male patient aged 70 to 80 who had an allogeneic stem cell transplant from an unrelated donor, so T cells may come from the graft donor. Some clones in this sample may be carry-over from other donors' samples.

The V gene is TRBV20-1, the J gene TRBJ2-1; no clear D. This CDR3 is 11 amino acids long. The germline CDR1 and CDR2 sequences are DFQATT and SNEGSKA (reference sequence). V lost 5 bases and J lost 3, with 5 bases in between. CDR3: CSALFYNEQFF. CDR3 sequence (DNA): TGCAGTGCTCTATTCTACAATGAGCAGTTCTTC.

This sequence joins TRBV29-1 and TRBJ1-3, with 9 bases that match TRBD1. The CDR3 covers 15 residues. Trimming at V came to 7 bases and at J to 1 base, leaving 8 bases not matched to a gene. Germline lookup yields CDR1 SQVTM and CDR2 ANQGSEA. CDR3 region: CSAWTGATSGNTIYF. CDR3 bases: TGCAGCGCCTGGACAGGGGCTACGTCTGGAAACACCATATATTTT.

V gene TRBV13 combines with J gene TRBJ1-1; no clear D. CDR3 size: 15 residues. Deletions cut 4 bases from V and 0 bases from J, with 12 bases between. The germline gives CDR1 PRHDT, CDR2 FYEKMQ (reference sequence). This chain's CDR3 is CASSYPNPLNTEAFF. The CDR3 region has the DNA TGTGCCAGCAGCTATCCAAATCCCCTGAACACTGAAGCTTTCTTT.

This clone is a singleton in its sample. The genes are TRBV9 and TRBJ2-7, with D perhaps matching TRBD1 or TRBD2 (6 bases each). Germline values: CDR1 SGDLS, CDR2 YYNGEE. The length of the CDR3 is 14 residues. Trimming took 5 bases from V and 6 from J, leaving 18 bases between them. In DNA form, the CDR3 reads TGTGCCAGCAGTACCGCCGGGGGCCCACGCGAGCAGTACTTC. It codes for CASSTAGGPREQYF.

The chain is built from TRBV30 and TRBJ1-2, with unresolved D. The CDR3 extends over 14 amino acids. V gave up 1 base and J gave up 5 bases, with 14 bases separating them. Germline loops: CDR1 GTSNPN, CDR2 SVGIG (reference sequence). This chain's CDR3 is CAWSGVGPAYGYTF. In DNA form, the CDR3 reads TGTGCCTGGAGTGGAGTCGGACCCGCGTATGGCTACACCTTC.

The chain links TRBV6-4 to TRBJ1-5; D not certain. The ends were cut back, 6 bases at V and 2 bases at J, with 8 bases in the middle. This CDR3 spans 13 amino acids. Germline V gene sequence: CDR1 MRHNA, CDR2 SNTAGT. CDR3 coding DNA: TGTGCCAGCAGCCCCGGCGGCAATCAGCCCCAGCATTTT. Protein: CASSPGGNQPQHF.

The rearrangement links TRBV5-1 to TRBJ1-1, with D possibly TRBD1 on 5 matching bases. Germline CDR1 SGHRS, CDR2 YFSETQ. CDR3 length: 14 residues. The V end lost 4 bases, the J end lost 1 base, and 11 bases lay between the germline ends. CDR3 nucleotides: TGCGCCAGCAGCACCGAAACAGGGAACACTGAAGCTTTCTTT. Its translation is CASSTETGNTEAFF.